The source of this T cell receptor beta chain is a study of blood T cell repertoires in COVID-19. Looking at the study overall: From the United States, Italy and Spain came samples of acute and convalescent COVID-19. PBMCs, B-cell-depleted T cells, or T cells provided the cDNA or gDNA that made up the material.

Germline V gene sequence: CDR1 SGHRS, CDR2 YFSETQ. Trimming took off 3 bases at V and 0 bases at J, with 18 bases between the two ends. The CDR3 runs to 17 residues. Those enrolled in Seattle joined during active infection and were followed longitudinally afterward. Generated by immunoSEQ multiplex PCR, the TCRdb table keeps only in-frame clones and is missing some. The table has some 390,000 clones, around 87% seen once; the top ten hold 2.3%. The source of this sequence is a woman aged 60-75 years with COVID-19, enrolled during active disease. The sample taken for sequencing was peripheral blood. J is TRBJ1-2 and V is TRBV5-1; maybe TRBD1 (5 bases). CDR3 bases: TGCGCCAGCAGCTCGACCGGCGGGGCGGGGACTAACTATGGCTACACCTTC. Translation: CASSSTGGAGTNYGYTF.